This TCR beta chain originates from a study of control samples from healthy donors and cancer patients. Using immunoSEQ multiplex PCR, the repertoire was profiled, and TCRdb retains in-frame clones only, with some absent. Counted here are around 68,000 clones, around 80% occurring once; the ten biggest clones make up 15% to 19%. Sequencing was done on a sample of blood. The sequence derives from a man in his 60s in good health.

The CDR3 protein is CASSSTGTGGLKSYTF. CDR3 sequence (DNA): TGTGCCAGCAGCTCTACCGGGACAGGGGGCCTCAAAAGCTACACCTTC. The J gene is TRBJ1-2, the V gene TRBV28; TRBD1 aligns across 12 bases. Germline assignment: CDR1 MDHEN and CDR2 SYDVKM. After removal of 6 bases from V and 9 bases from J, the junction contained 14 bases not matched to a gene. This CDR3 is 16 amino acids long.